Listed below are T cell receptor beta chains from one sample, sequenced in a study of blood T cell repertoires in COVID-19. TCRdb's table, derived via immunoSEQ multiplex PCR, lists solely in-frame clones and lacks some. The sample records approximately 340,000 clones, approximately 90% being singletons. The source material was PBMCs or T cells enriched from blood (not recorded which). These receptors originate from a woman in her thirties or forties who had been exposed to COVID-19. Both conserved end residues are part of each CDR3. Fields, in order: V gene, J gene, CDR3 protein.

>TRBV15|TRBJ1-4
CATSRDVLGQTNEKLFF
>TRBV5-1|TRBJ1-1
CASSTIATGGGTEAFF
>TRBV7-3|TRBJ2-3
CASSPTSGRADTQYF
>TRBV11-3|TRBJ2-2
CASSPGGVNTGELFF
>TRBV14|TRBJ2-5
CASSQTRSYQETQYF
>TRBV5-6|TRBJ1-1
CASSQTAREAFF
>TRBV2|TRBJ2-7
CASTDRIYEQYF
>TRBV15|TRBJ2-5
CATSRATSGGGETQYF
>TRBV7-3|TRBJ2-5
CASSLRGSSGRGYQETQYF
>TRBV7-9|TRBJ1-1
CASSLPHYTEAFF
>TRBV9|TRBJ1-6
CASSAGATGLGSPLHF
>TRBV14|TRBJ2-7
CASSDSNFYEQYF
>TRBV5-4|TRBJ2-1
CASSPGQATYNEQFF
>TRBV9|TRBJ2-2
CASSVGITGELFF
>TRBV2|TRBJ1-3
CASSEFRGSGNTIYF
>TRBV21-1|TRBJ1-4
CASRLPPGQGAENEKLFF
>TRBV2|TRBJ2-7
CASSEHSYEQYF
>TRBV19|TRBJ2-7
CASSIPGGRYEQYF
>TRBV14|TRBJ1-6
CASSQGVANSPLHF
>TRBV29-1|TRBJ2-5
CSVERPQYF
>TRBV12-5|TRBJ2-1
CASGLPRQGYEQFF
>TRBV27|TRBJ2-1
CASSRGRLNEQFF
>TRBV19|TRBJ1-5
CASSPSGTGYQPQHF